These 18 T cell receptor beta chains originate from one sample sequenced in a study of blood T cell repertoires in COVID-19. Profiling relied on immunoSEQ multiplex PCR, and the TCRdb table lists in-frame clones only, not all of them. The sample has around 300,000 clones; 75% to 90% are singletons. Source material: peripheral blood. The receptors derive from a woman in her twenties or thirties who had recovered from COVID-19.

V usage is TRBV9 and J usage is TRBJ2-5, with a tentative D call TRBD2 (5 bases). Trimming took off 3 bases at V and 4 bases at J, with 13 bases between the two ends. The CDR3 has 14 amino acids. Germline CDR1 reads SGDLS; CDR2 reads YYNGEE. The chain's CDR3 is CASSAQLGRETQYF. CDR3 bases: TGTGCCAGCAGCGCACAACTGGGGAGAGAGACCCAGTACTTC.

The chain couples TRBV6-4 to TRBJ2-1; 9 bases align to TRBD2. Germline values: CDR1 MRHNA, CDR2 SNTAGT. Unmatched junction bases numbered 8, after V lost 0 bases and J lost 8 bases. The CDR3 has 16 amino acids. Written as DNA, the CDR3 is TGTGCCAGCAGTGACTCGGCGGGGGGGCCTGGCGATGAGCAGTTCTTC. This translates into CASSDSAGGPGDEQFF.

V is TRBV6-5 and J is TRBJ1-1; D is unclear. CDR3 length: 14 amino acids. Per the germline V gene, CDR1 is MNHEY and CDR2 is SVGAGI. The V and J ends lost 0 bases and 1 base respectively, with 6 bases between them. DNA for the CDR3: TGTGCCAGCAGTTACTCCCCACAGAACACTGAAGCTTTCTTT. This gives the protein CASSYSPQNTEAFF.

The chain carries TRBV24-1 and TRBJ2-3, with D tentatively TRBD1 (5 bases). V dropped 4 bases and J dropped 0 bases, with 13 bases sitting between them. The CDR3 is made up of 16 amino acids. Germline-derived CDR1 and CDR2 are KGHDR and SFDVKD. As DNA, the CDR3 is TGTGCCACCAGTGAATCTGACAGTTTTAGCACAGATACGCAGTATTTT. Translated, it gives CATSESDSFSTDTQYF.

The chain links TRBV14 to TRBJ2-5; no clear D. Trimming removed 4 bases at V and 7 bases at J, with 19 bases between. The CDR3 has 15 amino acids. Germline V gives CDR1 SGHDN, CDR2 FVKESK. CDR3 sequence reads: CASSRENSGLGTQYF. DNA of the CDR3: TGTGCCAGCAGCCGCGAGAACTCCGGGTTGGGGACCCAGTACTTC.

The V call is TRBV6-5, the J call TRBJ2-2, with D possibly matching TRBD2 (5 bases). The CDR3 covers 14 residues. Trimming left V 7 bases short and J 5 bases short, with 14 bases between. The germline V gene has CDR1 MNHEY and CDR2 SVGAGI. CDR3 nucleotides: TGTGCCAGCACAGGCACGCGGGCAACCGGGGAGCTGTTTTTT. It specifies CASTGTRATGELFF.

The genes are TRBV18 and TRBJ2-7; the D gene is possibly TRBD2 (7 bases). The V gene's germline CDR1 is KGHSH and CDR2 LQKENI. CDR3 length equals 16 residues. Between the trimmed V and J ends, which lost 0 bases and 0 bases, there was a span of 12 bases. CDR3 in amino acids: CASSPPSGGSSYEQYF. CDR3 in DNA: TGTGCCAGCTCACCACCTTCGGGGGGCTCCTCCTACGAGCAGTACTTC.

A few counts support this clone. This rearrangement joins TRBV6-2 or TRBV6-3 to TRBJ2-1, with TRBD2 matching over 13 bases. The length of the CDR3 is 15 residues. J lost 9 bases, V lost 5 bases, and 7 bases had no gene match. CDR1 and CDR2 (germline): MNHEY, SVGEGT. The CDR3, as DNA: TGTGCCAGCAGTAGCGGGACTAGCGGGACGACTGAGCAGTTCTTC. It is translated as CASSSGTSGTTEQFF.

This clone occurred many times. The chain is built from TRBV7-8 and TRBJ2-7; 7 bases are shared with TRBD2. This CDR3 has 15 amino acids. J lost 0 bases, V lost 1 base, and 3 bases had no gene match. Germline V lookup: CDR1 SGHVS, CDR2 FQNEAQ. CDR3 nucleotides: TGTGCCAGCAGCTTAGAGGGCGGGAGCTCCTACGAGCAGTACTTC. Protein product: CASSLEGGSSYEQYF.

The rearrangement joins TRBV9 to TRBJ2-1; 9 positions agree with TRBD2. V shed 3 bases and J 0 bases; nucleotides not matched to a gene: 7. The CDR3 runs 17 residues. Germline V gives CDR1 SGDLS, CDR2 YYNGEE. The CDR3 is CASSDVAGESSYNEQFF. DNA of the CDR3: TGTGCCAGCAGCGACGTAGCGGGAGAGAGCTCCTACAATGAGCAGTTCTTC.

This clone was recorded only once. This CDR3 reads CASRRDSYGYTF. The CDR3 DNA follows: TGTGCCAGCAGACGGGACAGCTATGGCTACACCTTC. The rearrangement uses TRBV6-5 and TRBJ1-2; 7 bases line up with TRBD1. With 6 bases clipped from V and 4 bases from J, the junction kept 2 bases outside the gene matches. The length of the CDR3 is 12 residues. The germline V gene encodes CDR1 MNHEY and CDR2 SVGAGI.

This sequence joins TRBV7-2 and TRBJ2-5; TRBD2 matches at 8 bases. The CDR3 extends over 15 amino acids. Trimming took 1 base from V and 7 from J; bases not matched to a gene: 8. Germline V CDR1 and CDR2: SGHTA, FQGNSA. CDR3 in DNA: TGTGCCAGCAGCTTAGGGCGGGGGGCCCGAGGGACCCAGTACTTC. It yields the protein CASSLGRGARGTQYF.

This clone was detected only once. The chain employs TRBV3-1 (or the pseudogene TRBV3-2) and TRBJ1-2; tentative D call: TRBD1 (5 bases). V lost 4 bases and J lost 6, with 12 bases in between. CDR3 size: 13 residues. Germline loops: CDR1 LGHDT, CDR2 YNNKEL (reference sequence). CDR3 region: CASSPLRVDGYTF. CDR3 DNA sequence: TGTGCCAGCAGCCCCCTCAGGGTAGATGGCTACACCTTC.

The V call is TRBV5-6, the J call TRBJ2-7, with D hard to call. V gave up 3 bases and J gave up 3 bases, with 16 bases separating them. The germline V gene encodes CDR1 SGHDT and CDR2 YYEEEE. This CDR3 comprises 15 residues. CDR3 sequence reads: CASSSGDIAYYEQYF. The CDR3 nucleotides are TGTGCCAGCAGCTCCGGAGATATTGCTTACTACGAGCAGTACTTC.

CDR3 DNA sequence: TGTGCCAGCAGCAAAGCGCTTTCGGGACTAGCGGGGCACACAGATACGCAGTATTTT. Its protein product is CASSKALSGLAGHTDTQYF. V is TRBV21-1 and J is TRBJ2-3; the D segment call TRBD2 is taken from the table without a DNA check. TRBV21-1 is annotated as a pseudogene. CDR3 size: 19 residues.

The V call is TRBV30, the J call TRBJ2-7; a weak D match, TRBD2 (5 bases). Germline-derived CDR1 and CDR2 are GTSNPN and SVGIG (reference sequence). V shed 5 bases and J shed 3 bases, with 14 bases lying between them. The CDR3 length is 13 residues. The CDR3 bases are TGTGCCTGGGCAACTAGGTTTCGCTACGAGCAGTACTTC. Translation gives CAWATRFRYEQYF.

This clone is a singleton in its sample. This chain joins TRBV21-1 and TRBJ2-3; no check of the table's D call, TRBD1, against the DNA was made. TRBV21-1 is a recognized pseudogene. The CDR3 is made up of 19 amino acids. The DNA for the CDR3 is TGTGCCAGCAGCAAAGCGCTTTATGGACACAGGGAAACGACAGATACGCAGTATTTT. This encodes CASSKALYGHRETTDTQYF.

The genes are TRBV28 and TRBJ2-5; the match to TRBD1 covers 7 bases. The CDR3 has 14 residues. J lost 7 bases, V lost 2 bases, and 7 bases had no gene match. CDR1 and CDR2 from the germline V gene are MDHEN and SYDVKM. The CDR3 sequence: CASSLVQGSRTQYF. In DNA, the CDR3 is TGTGCCAGCAGTTTAGTACAGGGGAGTCGGACCCAGTACTTC.